The present entry profiles one T cell receptor beta chain with its context. This sample stems from a study of blood T cell repertoires in COVID-19. The overall study: Acute and convalescent COVID-19 samples came from the United States, Italy and Spain. T cells, B-cell-depleted T cells, or PBMCs provided the cDNA or gDNA that served as material.

Sequencing used immunoSEQ multiplex PCR; TCRdb keeps in-frame clones, though not all of them. The sample carries 50,000 to 70,000 clones, more than 65% recorded once. Seattle patient enrollment occurred during active infection, with longitudinal follow-up thereafter. Germline values: CDR1 MNHEY, CDR2 SVGAGI. The CDR3 has 14 amino acids. The ends were cut back, 4 bases at V and 5 bases at J, with 14 bases in the middle. This TCR was sampled from a man older than 75 with COVID-19, enrolled during active disease. Sequenced material: peripheral blood. This chain links TRBV6-5 with TRBJ2-5, with a possible D match to TRBD2 (5 bases). The CDR3 DNA follows: TGTGCCAGCAGTTCCCCCGGGGTGAGGGAGACCCAGTACTTC. It codes for CASSSPGVRETQYF.